A single sample is the source of the 28 T cell receptor beta chains below, sequenced in a study of patients and donors after allogeneic stem cell transplantation. TCRdb called the RT-PCR reads again in MiXCR, with one record for every CDR3 protein. The profile shows 20,000 to 30,000 distinct CDR3 sequences, approximately 43% of them singletons. Sequencing used blood, either unsorted or a sorted T cell fraction (not recorded which). The receptors derive from a human donor who was either an allogeneic HSCT recipient or a stem cell or donor lymphocyte infusion donor (not recorded which). It is not recorded whose cells these are; they may come from a transplant donor.

V is TRBV5-1 and J is TRBJ2-6; D is undetermined. Germline assignment: CDR1 SGHRS and CDR2 YFSETQ. The CDR3 covers 14 residues. Between the trimmed V and J ends, which lost 0 bases and 2 bases, there was a span of 3 bases. As DNA, the CDR3 is TGCGCCAGCAGCTTGGCTCCTGGGGCCAACGTCCTGACTTTC. Encoded protein: CASSLAPGANVLTF.

The gene calls are TRBV11-2 and TRBJ1-1, with TRBD1 matching over 8 bases. The V and J ends lost 3 bases and 0 bases, in that order; junction bases with no gene match: 6. This CDR3 comprises 16 residues. Germline V lookup: CDR1 SGHAT, CDR2 FQNNGV. The CDR3 is CASSFGTTGVNTEAFF. CDR3 sequence (DNA): TGTGCCAGCAGCTTCGGGACGACAGGGGTGAACACTGAAGCTTTCTTT.

The rearrangement uses TRBV19 and TRBJ2-1; the D is unclear. CDR1 and CDR2 from the germline V gene are LNHDA and SQIVND (reference sequence). V dropped 5 bases and J dropped 7 bases, with 15 bases sitting between them. This CDR3 region has 14 residues. For the CDR3, the DNA is TGTGCCAGTAGTGGGTTGGGCCAAGCGAATGAGCAGTTCTTC. It yields the protein CASSGLGQANEQFF.

V gene TRBV9 combines with J gene TRBJ1-6; 10 bases agree with TRBD1. This CDR3 has 17 amino acids. J gave up 7 bases and V 0 bases, and 7 bases lay outside the gene matches. Looked up from germline, CDR1 is SGDLS and CDR2 is YYNGEE. CDR3: CASSVDTGTGANSPLHF. The CDR3 DNA reads TGTGCCAGCAGCGTAGATACCGGGACAGGGGCCAATTCACCCCTCCACTTT. The full variable domain, rest sourced from reference TRBV9 and TRBJ1-6, is DSGVTQTPKHLITATGQRVTLRCSPRSGDLSVYWYQQSLDQGLQFLIQYYNGEERAKGNILERFSAQQFPDLHSELNLSSLELGDSALYFCASSVDTGTGANSPLHFGNGTRLTVT.

This clonotype has just one count. V usage is TRBV21-1 and J usage is TRBJ2-5. TRBV21-1 is classified as a pseudogene. This CDR3 has 12 amino acids. CDR3: CASSKEDETQYF. DNA of the CDR3: TGTGCCAGCAGCAAAGAGGATGAGACCCAGTACTTC.

This clonotype was observed a few times. The chain uses TRBV11-2 and TRBJ2-3, with a tentative D call TRBD2 (6 bases). Trimming stripped 5 bases from V and 2 bases from J, with 11 bases between. Germline V gene data show CDR1 as SGHAT and CDR2 as FQNNGV. This CDR3 has 14 residues. DNA of the CDR3: TGTGCCAGCAGCCGGGCTAGCGCCACAGATACGCAGTATTTT. Its translation is CASSRASATDTQYF. The variable domain in full, completed from reference TRBV11-2 and TRBJ2-3, reads EAGVAQSPRYKIIEKRQSVAFWCNPISGHATLYWYQQILGQGPKLLIQFQNNGVVDDSQLPKDRFSAERLKGVDSTLKIQPAKLEDSAVYLCASSRASATDTQYFGPGTRLTVL.

This clonotype was counted a single time. The rearrangement links TRBV6-1 to TRBJ2-2, with no clear D. The CDR3 sequence is 13 residues long. Per germline, CDR1 MNHNS and CDR2 SASEGT. V lost 6 bases to trimming and J lost 1 base, with 6 bases between them. The CDR3: CASSLLNTGELFF. The DNA for the CDR3 is TGTGCCAGCAGCCTTCTGAACACCGGGGAGCTGTTTTTT.

The gene calls are TRBV7-9 and TRBJ1-2, with D hard to call. V dropped 5 bases and J dropped 3 bases, with 7 bases sitting between them. The germline CDR1 and CDR2 sequences are SEHNR and FQNEAQ (reference sequence). The CDR3 has 12 residues. CDR3 DNA sequence: TGTGCCAGCAGCCCGGGAGACTATGGCTACACCTTC. This gives the protein CASSPGDYGYTF.

CDR3 region: CASSFGTEYQETQYF. The CDR3 DNA reads as TGCGCCAGCAGCTTTGGGACAGAGTACCAAGAGACCCAGTACTTC. The chain employs TRBV5-1 and TRBJ2-5; 7 positions agree with TRBD1. Trimming cost V 2 bases and J 0 bases; bases outside gene matches: 4. The CDR3 runs to 15 residues. Germline CDR1 SGHRS, CDR2 YFSETQ.

The chain is built from TRBV5-6 and TRBJ1-2, with D perhaps matching TRBD1 (5 bases). The V gene's germline CDR1 is SGHDT and CDR2 YYEEEE. The CDR3 is 13 residues long. Trimming took off 3 bases at V and 8 bases at J, with 14 bases between the two ends. The CDR3 sequence is CASSSGPNVGYTF. The DNA for the CDR3 is TGTGCCAGCAGCTCGGGACCCAATGTGGGCTACACCTTC.

This sequence joins TRBV15 and TRBJ2-2, with 7 bases that match TRBD1. CDR1 and CDR2 (germline): LNHNV, YYDKDF (reference sequence). V lost 0 bases to trimming and J lost 4 bases; unmatched junction nucleotides: 5. The CDR3 sequence is 16 residues long. As DNA, the CDR3 is TGTGCCACCAGCAGAGAGATGACAGGGAGCACCGGGGAGCTGTTTTTT. This encodes CATSREMTGSTGELFF.

The chain uses TRBV4-2 and TRBJ2-3; D gene unclear. Per germline, CDR1 LGHNA and CDR2 YNFKEQ. The CDR3 extends over 14 amino acids. The V end lost 0 bases, the J end lost 3 bases, and 7 bases lay between the germline ends. This chain's CDR3 is CASSQDLVTDTQYF. In nucleotides, the CDR3 is TGTGCCAGCAGCCAAGATCTTGTGACAGATACGCAGTATTTT.

This clonotype was observed once. The chain recombines TRBV6-4 with TRBJ2-1, with TRBD2 matching over 11 bases. There are 17 residues in the CDR3. Germline CDR1 and CDR2: MRHNA and SNTAGT. Germline trimming cut 6 bases from V and 6 bases from J; bases unmatched to any gene: 13. CDR3: CASSRTWGTSGSNEQFF. CDR3 sequence (DNA): TGTGCCAGCAGCCGAACGTGGGGGACTAGCGGCAGCAATGAGCAGTTCTTC.

A few counts support this clonotype. The rearrangement links TRBV7-2 to TRBJ1-1; D remains ambiguous. Trimming left V 3 bases short and J 3 bases short, with 8 bases between. The CDR3 contains 13 residues. CDR1 and CDR2 (germline): SGHTA, FQGNSA. The CDR3 sequence: CASSFSGDTEAFF. CDR3 bases: TGTGCCAGCAGCTTCTCTGGGGACACTGAAGCTTTCTTT.

As DNA, the CDR3 is TGCGCCAGCAGGACGGACCGTAGCTCCTATAATTCACCCCTCCACTTT. Encoded protein: CASRTDRSSYNSPLHF. The chain employs TRBV5-1 and TRBJ1-6; no definite D call. Germline loops: CDR1 SGHRS, CDR2 YFSETQ. The CDR3 is 16 residues long. Trimming removed 5 bases at V and 0 bases at J, with 12 bases between.

This chain links TRBV5-8 with TRBJ1-5, with 7 bases identical to TRBD1. Germline V CDR1 and CDR2: SGHTS, YDEGEE. The CDR3 runs 14 residues. V trimming: 4 bases; J trimming: 4 bases; junction bases outside the gene matches: 5. The CDR3 sequence: CASSTGTANQPQHF. The CDR3 region has the DNA TGTGCCAGCAGCACCGGGACAGCAAATCAGCCCCAGCATTTT.

CDR3 protein: CSARELAGGNTGELFF. CDR3 nucleotide sequence: TGCAGTGCTAGAGAACTAGCGGGAGGGAACACCGGGGAGCTGTTTTTT. V usage is TRBV20-1 and J usage is TRBJ2-2, with TRBD2 matching over 12 bases. This CDR3 spans 16 amino acids. Germline CDR1 DFQATT, CDR2 SNEGSKA (reference sequence). V lost 0 bases, J lost 1 base, and 0 bases stayed unmatched.

The V and J genes are TRBV20-1 and TRBJ2-5, with 7 bases fitting TRBD2. CDR3 length equals 15 residues. Germline CDR1 and CDR2: DFQATT and SNEGSKA (reference sequence). Losses at the gene ends were 4 bases for V and 1 base for J; bases not matched to a gene: 9. The CDR3 DNA reads as TGCAGTGCTAAGCGGGGTAGCGGGCCCCAAGAGACCCAGTACTTC. Its protein is CSAKRGSGPQETQYF.

This chain joins TRBV25-1 and TRBJ1-2; 7 nucleotides align to TRBD1. CDR3 length: 13 amino acids. V trimming: 4 bases; J trimming: 2 bases; junction bases outside the gene matches: 1. From germline, CDR1 is MGHDK and CDR2 SYGVNS. CDR3 protein: CASSGDRNYGYTF. The CDR3 DNA is TGTGCCAGCAGTGGGGACAGAAACTATGGCTACACCTTC.

V usage is TRBV25-1 and J usage is TRBJ1-1; D might be TRBD1 (5 bases). From germline, CDR1 is MGHDK and CDR2 SYGVNS. Trimming pared 7 bases from V and 0 bases from J, leaving 15 bases between. CDR3 size: 15 residues. The CDR3 DNA reads as TGTGCCAGCACCAAAGAGGGGCTCCTGAACACTGAAGCTTTCTTT. Translating it yields CASTKEGLLNTEAFF.

This clonotype has more than one count but fewer than ten. This chain connects TRBV12-3 or TRBV12-4 to TRBJ1-5; TRBD1 is a possible D gene (5 bases). The CDR3 contains 16 residues. The V end lost 1 base, the J end lost 1 base, and 11 bases lay between the germline ends. For the CDR3, the DNA is TGTGCCAGCAGTTTAGTTGGCAGGGTGAGCAATCAGCCCCAGCATTTT. The encoded protein is CASSLVGRVSNQPQHF.

The chain recombines TRBV7-2 with TRBJ2-2; no firm D call. Trimming left V 2 bases short and J 5 bases short, with 9 bases between. CDR3 size: 14 residues. Germline CDR1 SGHTA, CDR2 FQGNSA. The CDR3 DNA reads TGTGCCAGCAGCTTACTTTTGGGAACCGGGGAGCTGTTTTTT. It encodes CASSLLLGTGELFF. The full variable domain, in which reference TRBV7-2 and TRBJ2-2 provide the parts outside the CDR3, is GAGVSQSPSNKVTEKGKDVELRCDPISGHTALYWYRQSLGQGLEFLIYFQGNSAPDKSGLPSDRFSAERTGGSVSTLTIQRTQQEDSAVYLCASSLLLGTGELFFGEGSRLTVL.

This clonotype was seen repeatedly, ten times or more. The CDR3 here is CSARETVGYTF. The DNA of the CDR3 is TGCAGTGCTAGAGAGACAGTTGGCTACACCTTC. The rearrangement joins TRBV20-1 to TRBJ1-2; tentative D call: TRBD1 (5 bases). Trimming shortened V by 0 bases and J by 7 bases, and 6 bases separated the two germline ends. This CDR3 contains 11 residues. Germline V gene lookup returns CDR1 DFQATT and CDR2 SNEGSKA (reference sequence).

The J gene is TRBJ2-1, the V gene TRBV9; D perhaps matches TRBD2 (5 bases). CDR3 length: 16 amino acids. V lost 3 bases to trimming and J lost 8 bases, with 21 bases between them. CDR1 SGDLS and CDR2 YYNGEE come from the germline V gene. The CDR3 spells CASSEKTGKIIDEQFF. The DNA of the CDR3 is TGTGCCAGCAGCGAAAAAACGGGAAAAATCATCGATGAGCAGTTCTTC.

Only a few counts were recorded for this clonotype. This sequence joins TRBV6-5 and TRBJ1-5; 10 positions agree with TRBD1. V shed 7 bases, J shed 9 bases, and the junction held 9 bases outside the gene matches. Germline V CDR1 and CDR2: MNHEY, SVGAGI. The CDR3 sequence is 14 residues long. CDR3 nucleotide sequence: TGTGCCAGCAAACACCGGGACAGGGGTTCGCCCCAGCATTTT. Encoded protein: CASKHRDRGSPQHF.

The chain recombines TRBV10-3 with TRBJ1-5, with D possibly matching TRBD1 (5 bases). CDR1 is ENHRY, CDR2 SYGVKD, per germline. The CDR3 is 14 amino acids. Trimming pared 6 bases from V and 6 bases from J, leaving 15 bases between. Written as DNA, the CDR3 is TGTGCCATCAGGCCCGGGGACCTAGGTCAGCCCCAGCATTTT. It translates to CAIRPGDLGQPQHF.

The genes are TRBV10-3 and TRBJ1-6; D is unclear. The V end lost 3 bases, the J end lost 9 bases, and 9 bases lay between the germline ends. This CDR3 spans 13 amino acids. CDR1 and CDR2 from the germline V gene are ENHRY and SYGVKD. CDR3: CAISEQIGSPLHF. In nucleotides, the CDR3 is TGTGCCATCAGTGAACAGATCGGTTCACCCCTCCACTTT.

This rearrangement joins TRBV5-6 to TRBJ2-7; tentatively, D is TRBD1 or TRBD2 (6 bases each). From germline, CDR1 is SGHDT and CDR2 YYEEEE. The CDR3 spans 14 residues. The germline V and J ends were trimmed by 2 bases and 4 bases, with 13 bases remaining between them. DNA for the CDR3: TGTGCCAGCAGCTTCAGGGGAGGATATTACGAGCAGTACTTC. It yields the protein CASSFRGGYYEQYF.